A selection of T cell receptor beta chains follows, all from one sample in a study of cytomegalovirus exposure and HLA in healthy donors. Measured with immunoSEQ multiplex PCR; TCRdb has only the in-frame clones, and not every one. The sample records 95,000 to 150,000 clones, approximately 80% being singletons. Sequencing was done on a sample of PBMCs. Receptors were obtained from a woman in her late teens or twenties in good health and CMV-seronegative. Each CDR3 is given with its conserved first and last residue.

v_gene: TRBV6-4; len: 15; j_gene: TRBJ1-5; CDR3aa: CASSESGEGNQPQHF
v_gene: TRBV2; len: 15; j_gene: TRBJ2-7; CDR3aa: CASRAQGQGRYEQYF
v_gene: TRBV6-5; len: 15; j_gene: TRBJ2-5; CDR3aa: CASTNAPGGEETQYF
v_gene: TRBV4-2; len: 14; j_gene: TRBJ2-1; CDR3aa: CASSQLSGGNEQFF
v_gene: TRBV18; len: 13; j_gene: TRBJ1-1; CDR3aa: CASSPDRDTEAFF
v_gene: TRBV6-4; len: 15; j_gene: TRBJ2-1; CDR3aa: CASSDSGGAHNEQFF
v_gene: TRBV6-5; len: 12; j_gene: TRBJ2-7; CDR3aa: CASSYLGAEQYF
v_gene: TRBV6-5; len: 16; j_gene: TRBJ1-5; CDR3aa: CASSYSGQQTNQPQHF
v_gene: TRBV2; len: 17; j_gene: TRBJ2-7; CDR3aa: CASSEVEDRGDAYEQYF
v_gene: TRBV19; len: 13; j_gene: TRBJ1-1; CDR3aa: CASSKEGTTEAFF
v_gene: TRBV2; len: 14; j_gene: TRBJ2-2; CDR3aa: CANLGHRNTGELFF
v_gene: TRBV5-1; len: 13; j_gene: TRBJ1-5; CDR3aa: CASSLHSNQPQHF
v_gene: TRBV4-1; len: 13; j_gene: -; CDR3aa: CASSQVTGFEQYF
v_gene: TRBV19; len: 15; j_gene: TRBJ1-3; CDR3aa: CASTPWQASGNTIYF
v_gene: TRBV18; len: 16; j_gene: TRBJ1-1; CDR3aa: CASSPNSKYMNTEAFF
v_gene: TRBV11-2; len: 17; j_gene: TRBJ2-3; CDR3aa: CASSPRIAGGLTDTQYF
v_gene: TRBV14; len: 16; j_gene: TRBJ2-1; CDR3aa: CASSPRRQGSYNEQFF
v_gene: TRBV27; len: 15; j_gene: TRBJ2-1; CDR3aa: CASSPPSGLYNEQFF
v_gene: TRBV4-3; len: 17; j_gene: TRBJ2-1; CDR3aa: CASSPKRTARSYNEQFF
v_gene: TRBV7-2; len: 15; j_gene: TRBJ1-5; CDR3aa: CASSLHTSTAVTQHF
v_gene: TRBV27; len: 14; j_gene: TRBJ1-6; CDR3aa: CASSLDRAGSPLHF
v_gene: TRBV19; len: 13; j_gene: TRBJ2-5; CDR3aa: CASSRGQQETQYF